This TCR beta chain was obtained from a study of T cells in Graves' hyperthyroidism and ophthalmopathy. Amplified regions were TCR beta CDR3 sequences from RNA transcripts. Carried out on the TCR CDR3, a first-round RT-PCR used the HTBI primer set. TCRdb redid the calling of the multiplex PCR reads with MiXCR, one entry per CDR3 protein. The sample records around 600,000 distinct CDR3 sequences, roughly 15% being singletons. The J segment lost 6 bases and the V segment lost 6 bases, leaving 11 bases of the junction unmatched. Germline values: CDR1 DFQATT, CDR2 SNEGSKA (reference sequence). The CDR3 covers 15 residues.

The chain is built from TRBV20-1 and TRBJ2-7; 13 nucleotides agree with TRBD2. The sequenced material came from blood. This TCR derives from a woman aged 50 to 60 with Graves' ophthalmopathy. As DNA, the CDR3 is TGCAGTGCCAACCTGGCGGGACTAGCGGGACTCGAGCAGTACTTC. Amino acids: CSANLAGLAGLEQYF.